This T cell receptor (beta chain) was recorded in a study of T-cell reconstitution after alpha-beta-depleted transplantation in children. TCRbeta library preparation incorporated unique molecular identifiers. TCRdb re-derived calls from the PCR reads in MiXCR, one entry per CDR3 protein. The data hold around 600,000 distinct CDR3 sequences, with 16% observed a single time. CDR1 is SQVTM, CDR2 ANQGSEA, per germline. V dropped 1 base and J dropped 5; count of bases not matched to a gene: 8. The CDR3 totals 15 residues. The material sequenced was PBMCs from the stem cell graft donor, taken from the stem cell graft. This receptor was identified in a human donor who donated a stem cell graft to a child with acute myeloid leukemia. The rearrangement uses TRBV29-1 and TRBJ2-5; 9 bases map to TRBD1. The CDR3: CSVEVPQGAWETQYF. The CDR3 DNA sequence: TGCAGCGTTGAAGTCCCACAGGGGGCCTGGGAGACCCAGTACTTC. Combining the CDR3 with reference TRBV29-1 and TRBJ2-5 gives the whole variable domain SAVISQKPSRDICQRGTSLTIQCQVDSQVTMMFWYRQQPGQSLTLIATANQGSEATYESGFVIDKFPISRPNLTFSTLTVSNMSPEDSSIYLCSVEVPQGAWETQYFGPGTRLLVL.